Below, 32 T cell receptor beta chains from the same sample are listed, as sequenced in a study of post-analysis software for immune sequencing data. Unique molecular identifiers featured in each of the TCR beta cDNA libraries. TCRdb reprocessed the PCR reads with MiXCR, giving one entry per CDR3 protein. The sample yields 150,000 to 200,000 distinct CDR3 sequences, approximately 35% seen once. The sample in question was blood, obtained after autologous hematopoietic stem cell transplantation. The receptors derive from a girl aged 5-17 years with multiple sclerosis.

The chain employs TRBV11-2 and TRBJ1-4; 8 bases agree with TRBD1. This CDR3 is built from 15 residues. J was trimmed by 2 bases and V by 5 bases; bases with no gene match: 4. In germline, CDR1 is SGHAT, CDR2 FQNNGV. CDR3 residues: CASSGRDRTNEKLFF. CDR3 coding DNA: TGTGCCAGCAGCGGTCGGGACAGGACTAATGAAAAACTGTTTTTT. The whole variable domain, filled in from reference TRBV11-2 and TRBJ1-4, reads EAGVAQSPRYKIIEKRQSVAFWCNPISGHATLYWYQQILGQGPKLLIQFQNNGVVDDSQLPKDRFSAERLKGVDSTLKIQPAKLEDSAVYLCASSGRDRTNEKLFFGSGTQLSVL.

The rearrangement uses TRBV6-1 and TRBJ2-1, with unresolved D. CDR1 is MNHNS, CDR2 SASEGT, per germline. The CDR3 spans 15 residues. V was clipped by 2 bases and J by 0 bases, with 8 bases between them. The CDR3 region has the DNA TGTGCCAGCAGTGAACTGGTTGGCTCCTACAATGAGCAGTTCTTC. Protein sequence: CASSELVGSYNEQFF.

This chain connects TRBV27 to TRBJ2-7; TRBD2 matches at 9 bases. V dropped 5 bases and J dropped 5; count of bases not matched to a gene: 4. This CDR3 is 13 amino acids long. Germline values: CDR1 MNHEY, CDR2 SMNVEV (reference sequence). CDR3 region: CASSALAGNEQYF. CDR3 bases: TGTGCCAGCAGTGCCCTAGCGGGGAACGAGCAGTACTTC.

This clonotype appeared a few times. This chain connects TRBV10-2 to TRBJ1-1, with a possible D match to TRBD1 (5 bases). V gave up 3 bases and J gave up 4 bases, with 9 bases separating them. Germline CDR1 is WSHSY and CDR2 is SAAADI. CDR3 length equals 13 residues. The CDR3: CASSEWGGTEAFF. The CDR3 nucleotides read TGCGCCAGCAGTGAATGGGGGGGCACTGAAGCTTTCTTT.

As to this clonotype: Just one base apart from a much larger clone, this may be a read error. The rearrangement joins TRBV12-3 or TRBV12-4 to TRBJ2-1; D gene unclear. The end of the DNA is better explained by TRBJ2-7, so the J call may be wrong. The CDR3 sequence is 15 residues long. CDR3 bases: TGTGCCAGCAGTCCCTCCCTGGGGTCCTACAATGAGCAGTACTTC. Residues: CASSPSLGSYNEQYF.

V gene TRBV4-3 combines with J gene TRBJ2-3, with D perhaps TRBD1 (5 bases). Trimming stripped 4 bases from V and 0 bases from J, with 14 bases between. The CDR3 contains 16 residues. Looked up from germline, CDR1 is LGHNA and CDR2 is YSLEER. Here the CDR3 DNA reads TGCGCCAGCAGCCCCCTAGGTGGGGCCAGCACAGATACGCAGTATTTT. Its translation: CASSPLGGASTDTQYF.

This clonotype was counted a few times. The V call is TRBV2, the J call TRBJ1-6, with no clear D. Per the germline V gene, CDR1 is SNHLY and CDR2 is FYNNEI. The CDR3 is 17 amino acids. The ends were cut back, 2 bases at V and 10 bases at J, with 21 bases in the middle. CDR3 sequence: CASSEQAAGGWLSPLHF. The CDR3 nucleotides are TGTGCCAGCAGTGAACAGGCCGCCGGAGGATGGTTGTCACCCCTCCACTTT.

The rearrangement uses TRBV20-1 and TRBJ2-7, with TRBD1 identical over 7 bases. The closer fit of TRBJ2-5 to the DNA end suggests the J call may be wrong. Looked up from germline, CDR1 is DFQATT and CDR2 is SNEGSKA (reference sequence). The CDR3 has 12 residues. The chain's CDR3 is CSAQTGIETQYF. The CDR3 DNA sequence: TGCAGTGCCCAGACAGGGATTGAGACCCAGTACTTC.

This clonotype was seen only once. The chain has TRBV7-2 and TRBJ2-5; 7 bases are shared with TRBD2. Germline values: CDR1 SGHTA, CDR2 FQGNSA. V shed 5 bases, J shed 10 bases, and the junction held 10 bases outside the gene matches. The CDR3 has 13 amino acids. This chain's CDR3 is CASSPRAGRVQYF. DNA of the CDR3: TGTGCCAGCAGCCCTAGGGCGGGGAGGGTCCAGTACTTC.

This clonotype was observed a few times. The V gene is TRBV5-6, the J gene TRBJ2-5; TRBD2 might be the D (6 bases). Germline lookup yields CDR1 SGHDT and CDR2 YYEEEE. The V gene lost 0 bases and the J gene lost 5 bases, with 8 bases spanning the gap. The CDR3 is 13 amino acids. This chain's CDR3 is CASSLAGRETQYF. In nucleotides, the CDR3 is TGTGCCAGCAGCTTGGCGGGGAGGGAGACCCAGTACTTC.

There are a few counts of this clonotype. The gene calls are TRBV7-9 and TRBJ2-1; TRBD2 matches 12 bases. In germline, CDR1 is SEHNR, CDR2 FQNEAQ (reference sequence). V trimming: 7 bases; J trimming: 5 bases; junction bases outside the gene matches: 3. The CDR3 is 14 amino acids. Here the CDR3 reads CASIRTSGNNEQFF. CDR3 in DNA: TGTGCCAGCATCCGGACTAGCGGGAACAATGAGCAGTTCTTC. Full variable domain (outside the CDR3, taken from reference TRBV7-9 and TRBJ2-1): DTGVSQNPRHKITKRGQNVTFRCDPISEHNRLYWYRQTLGQGPEFLTYFQNEAQLEKSRLLSDRFSAERPKGSFSTLEIQRTEQGDSAMYLCASIRTSGNNEQFFGPGTRLTVL.

This clonotype was detected only once. The V and J genes are TRBV28 and TRBJ1-2; D perhaps matches TRBD1 (6 bases). V gave up 4 bases and J gave up 7 bases, with 19 bases separating them. This CDR3 is 15 amino acids long. The V gene's germline CDR1 is MDHEN and CDR2 SYDVKM. The CDR3 coding sequence is TGTGCCAGCAGTTCCCTCGGGGGGCTTAAGGGTGGCTACACCTTC. Protein: CASSSLGGLKGGYTF.

This clonotype was seen ten or more times. The rearrangement joins TRBV20-1 to TRBJ2-1; D possibly corresponds to TRBD1 (7 bases). CDR1 is DFQATT and CDR2 is SNEGSKA in the germline V gene (reference sequence). V shed 1 base and J shed 2 bases, with 21 bases lying between them. The CDR3 totals 18 residues. CDR3 in amino acids: CSARVGFAGGSTYNEQFF. The DNA of the CDR3 is TGCAGTGCTAGAGTTGGTTTCGCAGGGGGGAGCACCTACAATGAGCAGTTCTTC.

V usage is TRBV9 and J usage is TRBJ2-4; possibly TRBD1 for D (5 bases). The tail of the sequence fits TRBJ2-7 better, so the J call may be wrong. CDR1 and CDR2 (germline): SGDLS, YYNGEE. CDR3 length: 16 residues. This CDR3 reads CASSVVADIQVGEQYF. CDR3 nucleotide sequence: TGTGCCAGCAGCGTAGTGGCGGACATACAGGTAGGCGAGCAGTACTTC.

As concerns this clonotype: A much larger clone lies a single base off, so this may be a read error. V and J are TRBV29-1 and TRBJ2-4; 12 bases fit TRBD2. The J call could be wrong; TRBJ2-5 is a better fit for the DNA end. The CDR3 extends over 14 amino acids. CDR1 and CDR2 from the germline V gene are SQVTM and ANQGSEA. The CDR3 DNA follows: TGCAGCCTAACGACTAGCGGGAGCCAAGAGACCCAGTACTTC. The encoded protein is CSLTTSGSQETQYF.

V usage is TRBV7-9 and J usage is TRBJ2-5; D perhaps matches TRBD2 (6 bases). Germline V gives CDR1 SEHNR, CDR2 FQNEAQ (reference sequence). With 5 bases removed from V and 3 bases from J, the gap between germline ends came to 16 bases. This CDR3 has 15 residues. CDR3: CASSPRGTLKETQYF. The CDR3 nucleotides read TGTGCCAGCAGCCCCCGGGGGACTTTAAAAGAGACCCAGTACTTC.

A few counts support this clonotype. The chain uses TRBV14 and TRBJ2-5; 8 bases are shared with TRBD1. V lost 4 bases, J lost 4 bases, and 5 bases stayed unmatched. From germline, CDR1 is SGHDN and CDR2 FVKESK. The CDR3 consists of 14 residues. The CDR3 loop reads CASSLRTGTETQYF. Written as DNA, the CDR3 is TGTGCCAGCAGCCTTCGGACAGGGACAGAGACCCAGTACTTC.

This clonotype was seen repeatedly, ten times or more. The V call is TRBV20-1, the J call TRBJ2-1, with TRBD2 identical over 11 bases. The CDR3 consists of 14 residues. J lost 3 bases, V lost 6 bases, and 4 bases had no gene match. Germline CDR1 reads DFQATT; CDR2 reads SNEGSKA (reference sequence). The CDR3 DNA follows: TGCAGTGCCGCTACTAGCGGGAGCTACAATGAGCAGTTCTTC. Protein sequence: CSAATSGSYNEQFF.

This clonotype has only a few counts. The V call is TRBV7-9, the J call TRBJ1-2; TRBD1 agrees at 7 bases. Trimming removed 5 bases from V and 6 bases from J; junction bases left unmatched: 9. The CDR3 totals 14 residues. CDR1 is SEHNR and CDR2 is FQNEAQ in the germline V gene (reference sequence). This CDR3 is CASSPLRQGHGYTF. In DNA form, the CDR3 reads TGTGCCAGCAGCCCCCTTCGACAGGGTCATGGCTACACCTTC. The full variable domain, rest sourced from reference TRBV7-9 and TRBJ1-2, is DTGVSQNPRHKITKRGQNVTFRCDPISEHNRLYWYRQTLGQGPEFLTYFQNEAQLEKSRLLSDRFSAERPKGSFSTLEIQRTEQGDSAMYLCASSPLRQGHGYTFGSGTRLTVV.

Notes on this clonotype: The junction shows a germline mismatch at one end, possibly a read error. The genes are TRBV19 and TRBJ2-6; TRBD1 aligns across 7 bases. Per germline, CDR1 LNHDA and CDR2 SQIVND (reference sequence). The CDR3 loop spans 17 amino acids. The CDR3: CASSTLGTASRANVLTF. DNA of the CDR3: TGTGCCAGTAGTACGCTCGGGACAGCCTCTAGGGCCAACGTCCTGACTTTC.

This clonotype turned up a few times. V and J are TRBV13 and TRBJ2-1, with TRBD2 identical over 12 bases. The germline gives CDR1 PRHDT, CDR2 FYEKMQ (reference sequence). CDR3 length equals 17 residues. V gave up 5 bases and J gave up 0 bases; unmatched junction bases: 5. CDR3 DNA: TGTGCCAGCAGCGGTACTAGCGGGGGGAGCTCCTACAATGAGCAGTTCTTC. Translated: CASSGTSGGSSYNEQFF.

This clonotype was detected a few times. The chain carries TRBV7-2 and TRBJ2-1; D is uncertain. Germline-derived CDR1 and CDR2 are SGHTA and FQGNSA. This CDR3 spans 15 amino acids. V lost 5 bases, J lost 6 bases, and 17 bases lay in between. The CDR3 region has the DNA TGTGCCAGCAGCGGTCGGGTAGCCTGGGGCAATGAGCAGTTCTTC. Residues: CASSGRVAWGNEQFF.

This clonotype was found a few times. The CDR3 reads CASSKTQGEIYGYTF. The CDR3 DNA is TGCGCCAGCAGCAAAACTCAGGGGGAAATCTATGGCTACACCTTC. This chain uses TRBV5-1 with TRBJ1-2, with TRBD1 identical over 7 bases. CDR3 length: 15 amino acids. V shed 4 bases and J 4 bases; nucleotides not matched to a gene: 10. Germline V gives CDR1 SGHRS, CDR2 YFSETQ.

The chain has TRBV29-1 and TRBJ2-7, with TRBD2 identical over 11 bases. Germline CDR1 SQVTM, CDR2 ANQGSEA. Trimming took 3 bases from V and 3 from J; bases not matched to a gene: 4. CDR3 length: 14 residues. The DNA of the CDR3 is TGCAGCGTTGAGTACGGGACTAGCGGCTACGAGCAGTACTTC. Translated, it gives CSVEYGTSGYEQYF.

The chain has TRBV12-3 or TRBV12-4 and TRBJ2-7, with 8 positions matching TRBD2. The V and J ends lost 5 bases and 6 bases, in that order; junction bases with no gene match: 9. This CDR3 is 14 amino acids long. Here the CDR3 reads CASSTSGSPFEQYF. In nucleotides, the CDR3 is TGTGCCAGCAGTACCAGCGGGAGTCCCTTCGAGCAGTACTTC.

This clonotype came up a few times. The chain links TRBV28 to TRBJ1-5, with 7 bases lining up with TRBD1. This CDR3 spans 14 amino acids. Germline trimming cut 2 bases from V and 5 bases from J; bases unmatched to any gene: 3. The germline V gene encodes CDR1 MDHEN and CDR2 SYDVKM. The CDR3 region is CASSLRQGDQPQHF. Here the CDR3 DNA reads TGTGCCAGCAGTTTAAGACAGGGAGATCAGCCCCAGCATTTT. Drawing the rest from reference TRBV28 and TRBJ1-5, the complete variable domain is DVKVTQSSRYLVKRTGEKVFLECVQDMDHENMFWYRQDPGLGLRLIYFSYDVKMKEKGDIPEGYSVSREKKERFSLILESASTNQTSMYLCASSLRQGDQPQHFGDGTRLSIL.

This clonotype was counted between two and nine times. The V and J genes are TRBV3-1 and TRBJ2-3; 8 bases agree with TRBD2. The germline V gene encodes CDR1 LGHDT and CDR2 YNNKEL (reference sequence). The trim removed 4 bases at V and 0 bases at J, leaving 6 bases unmatched. There are 16 residues in the CDR3. The CDR3 region has the DNA TGTGCCAGCAGCCCCCCAGCGGGGGCTAGCACAGATACGCAGTATTTT. Amino acid sequence: CASSPPAGASTDTQYF.

J is TRBJ2-3 and V is TRBV20-1; maybe TRBD1 (5 bases). The CDR3 length is 15 residues. Trimming shortened V by 6 bases and J by 3 bases, and 19 bases separated the two germline ends. Germline CDR1 DFQATT, CDR2 SNEGSKA (reference sequence). The CDR3 nucleotides are TGCAGTGCCTTCTCGGGCAGGGAACGGACAGATACGCAGTATTTT. It is translated as CSAFSGRERTDTQYF.

This clonotype came up a few times. The rearrangement uses TRBV10-3 and TRBJ1-6, with no clear D. Trimming shortened V by 2 bases and J by 6 bases, and 2 bases separated the two germline ends. CDR3 size: 12 residues. The germline V gene encodes CDR1 ENHRY and CDR2 SYGVKD. The CDR3 bases are TGTGCCATCAGTGAGCTTAATTCACCCCTCCACTTT. Translated, it gives CAISELNSPLHF.

The chain has TRBV20-1 and TRBJ1-2, with D possibly being TRBD1 (6 bases). Per germline, CDR1 DFQATT and CDR2 SNEGSKA (reference sequence). The V and J ends lost 5 bases and 8 bases respectively, with 21 bases between them. This CDR3 has 14 amino acids. The CDR3 DNA reads TGCAGTGCTGGGGGCCCTCCGGGGAAAGGAGGCTACACCTTC. Translated: CSAGGPPGKGGYTF.

The rearrangement uses TRBV27 and TRBJ1-4; D not certain. Germline CDR1 reads MNHEY; CDR2 reads SMNVEV (reference sequence). Trimming removed 2 bases at V and 14 bases at J, with 15 bases between. The CDR3 has 13 amino acids. The CDR3 DNA reads TGTGCCAGCAGTTTAAGGGTCGGGGAGCCTCTGTTTTTT. Protein sequence: CASSLRVGEPLFF.

This clonotype appeared a single time. The CDR3 reads CASSTRTGGPLDTQYF. In nucleotides, the CDR3 is TGTGCCAGCAGCACCAGGACTGGCGGACCATTAGATACGCAGTATTTT. The V gene is TRBV6-2 or TRBV6-3, the J gene TRBJ2-3, with D possibly being TRBD2 (5 bases). CDR3 size: 16 residues. Germline V gene lookup returns CDR1 MNHEY and CDR2 SVGEGT. V dropped 6 bases and J dropped 5 bases, with 21 bases sitting between them.